Below, one T cell receptor beta chain is given with its context. Its cognate antigen is unknown. This entry belongs to a study of CXCR3-negative and CXCR3-positive naive CD8 T cells. Study-wide results and limits: Because surface CD5 did not distinguish the naive subsets, TCR strength was inferred from TRB CDR3 properties. Both naive subsets, CXCR3-negative and CXCR3-positive, displayed similar TRBV-TRBJ usage, unlike memory cells.

The V gene's germline CDR1 is MNHEY and CDR2 SVGEGT. The CDR3 contains 13 residues. Via 5' RACE with UMI labels, TRB cDNA libraries were prepared. TCRdb reprocessed the 5' RACE reads and stores each CDR3 protein as one record, lacking DNA. This sample's clone table lists about 43,000 distinct CDR3 sequences. This sequence originates from a human donor in good health. Some clones in this sample may be carry-over from other donors' samples. Material for sequencing was memory CD8+ T cells from blood. The chain carries TRBV6-2 or TRBV6-3 and TRBJ1-1; the TCRdb D gene call, TRBD1, has no DNA to confirm it. The CDR3 loop reads CASSYLSGVEAFF.